A single sample gave rise to the 14 T cell receptor beta chains below, sequenced in a study of control samples from healthy donors and cancer patients (dated by TCRdb to 2020 to 2021). The library was prepared using the immunoSEQ multiplex PCR assay. TCRdb's version of the immuneACCESS table is confined to in-frame rearrangements and falls short of the full clone set. An unresolved V gene accounts for under half of the shortfall where checked; the remainder is of unknown origin. This sample comprises approximately 93,000 clones, roughly 89% of them detected only once. The ten largest clones add up to about 10% of the sample. Source material: PBMCs. The receptors stem from a woman in her 50s with colorectal cancer.

The chain recombines TRBV27 with TRBJ2-6, with TRBD1 matching 11 bases. The CDR3 totals 19 residues. Germline V CDR1 and CDR2: MNHEY, SMNVEV (reference sequence). The V gene end was trimmed by 5 bases and the J gene end by 2 bases; junction bases not matched to a gene: 11. CDR3 DNA sequence: TGTGCCAGCAGTCGTAAAGGACAGGGGGCGTTGGCTGGGGCCAACGTCCTGACTTTC. Translated, it gives CASSRKGQGALAGANVLTF.

The J gene is TRBJ1-4, the V gene TRBV6-4, with 7 bases identical to TRBD1. Trimming removed 4 bases from V and 7 bases from J; junction bases left unmatched: 9. The CDR3 totals 15 residues. From germline, CDR1 is MRHNA and CDR2 SNTAGT. The CDR3 DNA follows: TGTGCCAGCAGTGCCCGGGACAGTTGGACTGAAAAACTGTTTTTT. This translates into CASSARDSWTEKLFF.

This chain links TRBV10-3 with TRBJ1-1; 7 bases agree with TRBD1. The CDR3 is 12 residues long. Germline V CDR1 and CDR2: ENHRY, SYGVKD. Germline trimming cut 10 bases from V and 0 bases from J; bases unmatched to any gene: 2. CDR3 DNA: TGTGCCACCAGGGGGGTGAACACTGAAGCTTTCTTT. Amino acids: CATRGVNTEAFF.

The chain uses TRBV5-1 and TRBJ2-2; 8 bases line up with TRBD2. The CDR3 spans 15 residues. Trimming removed 3 bases from V and 5 bases from J; junction bases left unmatched: 6. In germline, CDR1 is SGHRS, CDR2 YFSETQ. This CDR3 is CASSSGTSGTGELFF. CDR3 in DNA: TGCGCCAGCAGCTCCGGGACTAGTGGGACCGGGGAGCTGTTTTTT.

V gene TRBV7-3 combines with J gene TRBJ1-6; perhaps TRBD1 as D (5 bases). V lost 5 bases, J lost 9 bases, and 20 bases lay in between. Germline V gene sequence: CDR1 SGHTA, CDR2 FQGTGA. The CDR3 loop spans 16 amino acids. CDR3 sequence (DNA): TGTGCCAGCAGCACCGGGACCCCAGATTCGGGTTCACCCCTCCACTTT. Translated: CASSTGTPDSGSPLHF.

This clone was found once. The rearrangement links TRBV2 to TRBJ1-3; 9 bases agree with TRBD1. Germline trimming cut 5 bases from V and 2 bases from J; bases unmatched to any gene: 4. This CDR3 spans 15 amino acids. The germline V gene has CDR1 SNHLY and CDR2 FYNNEI. CDR3 protein: CASSPQGAAGNTIYF. CDR3 coding DNA: TGTGCCAGCAGTCCACAGGGGGCAGCTGGAAACACCATATATTTT.

A single count supports this clone. The V call is TRBV29-1, the J call TRBJ1-5; 7 bases agree with TRBD1. This CDR3 has 15 amino acids. The ends lost 5 bases at V and 2 bases at J; junction bases unmatched: 9. Germline CDR1 and CDR2: SQVTM and ANQGSEA. Here the CDR3 reads CSVSRGDGRNQPQHF. The CDR3 DNA reads TGCAGCGTTTCCAGGGGGGACGGTCGCAATCAGCCCCAGCATTTT.

The chain is built from TRBV18 and TRBJ2-3; 8 bases match TRBD2. The CDR3 extends over 16 amino acids. Germline lookup yields CDR1 KGHSH and CDR2 LQKENI. The V gene end was trimmed by 3 bases and the J gene end by 0 bases; junction bases not matched to a gene: 5. The CDR3 DNA reads as TGTGCCAGCTCACCGCAAGCGGGGGCCAGCACAGATACGCAGTATTTT. It is translated as CASSPQAGASTDTQYF. Full variable domain (rest looked up from reference TRBV18 and TRBJ2-3): NAGVMQNPRHLVRRRGQEARLRCSPMKGHSHVYWYRQLPEEGLKFMVYLQKENIIDESGMPKERFSAEFPKEGPSILRIQQVVRGDSAAYFCASSPQAGASTDTQYFGPGTRLTVL.

This chain links TRBV7-2 with TRBJ1-2, with 10 bases aligning to TRBD1. The CDR3 runs 15 residues. Trimming removed 4 bases from V and 5 bases from J; junction bases left unmatched: 7. From germline, CDR1 is SGHTA and CDR2 FQGNSA. CDR3 amino acids: CASSSPGQGRYGYTF. The CDR3 region has the DNA TGTGCCAGCAGCTCCCCGGGACAGGGGAGGTATGGCTACACCTTC.

This chain uses TRBV24-1 with TRBJ2-1, with 8 bases matching TRBD2. This CDR3 has 16 amino acids. V was pared by 1 base and J by 3 bases, with 4 bases of the junction left unmatched. CDR1 is KGHDR and CDR2 is SFDVKD in the germline V gene. The CDR3 DNA is TGTGCCACCAGTGATTTAGGGCGGGGGGACTACAATGAGCAGTTCTTC. This gives the protein CATSDLGRGDYNEQFF.

This clone was detected many times. The chain carries TRBV6-4 and TRBJ2-3; D possibly corresponds to TRBD1 (6 bases). The CDR3 totals 14 residues. V was clipped by 3 bases and J by 4 bases, with 11 bases between them. From germline, CDR1 is MRHNA and CDR2 SNTAGT. DNA of the CDR3: TGTGCCAGCAGTGATAAGGGGGATGCAGATACGCAGTATTTT. Amino acids: CASSDKGDADTQYF.

V and J are TRBV13 and TRBJ2-3; 7 nucleotides match TRBD1. The V and J ends lost 1 base and 0 bases, in that order; junction bases with no gene match: 10. This CDR3 is 18 amino acids long. Germline lookup yields CDR1 PRHDT and CDR2 FYEKMQ (reference sequence). CDR3 amino acids: CASSLAQGVNPSTDTQYF. In nucleotides, the CDR3 is TGTGCCAGCAGCTTAGCTCAGGGGGTGAACCCTAGCACAGATACGCAGTATTTT.

This chain connects TRBV9 to TRBJ1-2; D is unresolved. Germline CDR1 is SGDLS and CDR2 is YYNGEE. The ends were cut back, 0 bases at V and 2 bases at J, with 11 bases in the middle. The CDR3 extends over 15 amino acids. CDR3 bases: TGTGCCAGCAGCGTAGGTGCAGAGGTGAACTATGGCTACACCTTC. Translation gives CASSVGAEVNYGYTF.

The rearrangement joins TRBV6-2 or TRBV6-3 to TRBJ1-2, with a weak D call TRBD1 (6 bases). V was trimmed by 5 bases and J by 2 bases, leaving 9 bases between them. CDR1 and CDR2 from the germline V gene are MNHEY and SVGEGT. CDR3 length: 13 residues. The CDR3, as DNA: TGTGCCAGCAGTAAGACAGGAAACTATGGCTACACCTTC. This gives the protein CASSKTGNYGYTF.